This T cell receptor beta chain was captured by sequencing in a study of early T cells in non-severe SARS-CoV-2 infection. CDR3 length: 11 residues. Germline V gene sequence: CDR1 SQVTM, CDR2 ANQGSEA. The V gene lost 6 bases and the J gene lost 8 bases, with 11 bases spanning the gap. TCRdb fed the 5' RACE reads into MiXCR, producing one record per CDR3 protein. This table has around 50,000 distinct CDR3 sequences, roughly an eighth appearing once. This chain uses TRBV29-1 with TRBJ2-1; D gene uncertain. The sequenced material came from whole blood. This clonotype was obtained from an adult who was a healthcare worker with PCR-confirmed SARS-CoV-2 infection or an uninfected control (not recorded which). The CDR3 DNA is TGCAGCGTAGCATGGTCATATGAGCAGTTCTTC. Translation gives CSVAWSYEQFF.